The next 21 T cell receptor beta chains were all read from a single sample in a study of T-cell memory formation after mild COVID-19. TCRdb re-derived calls from the 5' RACE reads in MiXCR, one entry per CDR3 protein. The data contain roughly 450,000 distinct CDR3 sequences, around a sixth of them singletons. Sequenced material: PBMCs or a T cell subset sorted from them (not recorded which). Receptors originate from an adult woman who had mild COVID-19 (a few samples of this study predate the infection). Cell type and time point are not known.

The chain has TRBV7-2 and TRBJ2-5; TRBD2 aligns across 8 bases. The J segment lost 5 bases and the V segment lost 1 base, leaving 12 bases of the junction unmatched. From germline, CDR1 is SGHTA and CDR2 FQGNSA. The CDR3 extends over 17 amino acids. CDR3 in DNA: TGTGCCAGCAGCTTAGGTACACCGGTAGCGGGAAGGGAGACCCAGTACTTC. Encoded protein: CASSLGTPVAGRETQYF.

This clonotype came up many times. The genes are TRBV2 and TRBJ2-5; 15 bases are a match to TRBD2. The junction had 8 bases not matched to a gene; V was cut back by 6 bases and J by 3 bases. The CDR3 is 17 amino acids. CDR1 SNHLY and CDR2 FYNNEI come from the germline V gene. CDR3 sequence (DNA): TGTGCCAGCAGCACGGGACTAGCGGGGGGCCTCGAAGAGACCCAGTACTTC. This sequence encodes CASSTGLAGGLEETQYF.

This rearrangement joins TRBV20-1 to TRBJ2-3; tentatively, D is TRBD1 or TRBD2 (5 bases each). The V end was cut by 1 base, the J end by 6 bases, with 11 bases between. The CDR3 has 13 residues. The germline V gene has CDR1 DFQATT and CDR2 SNEGSKA (reference sequence). CDR3 in amino acids: CSARGPEGDTQYF. CDR3 coding DNA: TGCAGTGCTAGAGGCCCAGAGGGGGATACGCAGTATTTT.

This chain connects TRBV7-9 to TRBJ1-3; D remains unclear. CDR1 SEHNR and CDR2 FQNEAQ come from the germline V gene (reference sequence). Trimming pared 5 bases from V and 0 bases from J, leaving 8 bases between. The CDR3 covers 14 residues. CDR3 DNA: TGTGCCAGCAGCCCACCCATCTCTGGAAACACCATATATTTT. It encodes CASSPPISGNTIYF.

The rearrangement uses TRBV7-2 and TRBJ1-1, with a possible D match to TRBD1 (5 bases). The CDR3 spans 13 residues. Germline values: CDR1 SGHTA, CDR2 FQGNSA. The V gene lost 1 base and the J gene lost 7 bases, with 10 bases spanning the gap. CDR3 residues: CASSLGAGGEAFF. In DNA form, the CDR3 reads TGTGCCAGCAGCTTAGGAGCGGGGGGTGAAGCTTTCTTT.

The rearrangement joins TRBV7-9 to TRBJ2-6; 11 bases align to TRBD1. Per the germline V gene, CDR1 is SEHNR and CDR2 is FQNEAQ (reference sequence). The length of the CDR3 is 18 residues. The CDR3 region has the DNA TGTGCACCTACTAGACCCGGACAGGGGGCTGATGGGGCCAACGTCCTGACTTTC. This translates into CAPTRPGQGADGANVLTF.

The chain combines TRBV7-4 with TRBJ1-4; D perhaps matches TRBD1 (6 bases). Trimming took 5 bases from V and 2 from J, leaving 15 bases between them. Germline CDR1 is SGHVT and CDR2 is SQSDAQ. CDR3 size: 16 residues. CDR3 coding DNA: TGTGCCAGCAGCAAAAGGGACACGCGGACTAATGAAAAACTGTTTTTT. This gives the protein CASSKRDTRTNEKLFF.

J is TRBJ1-2 and V is TRBV5-1; D gene uncertain. Germline V CDR1 and CDR2: SGHRS, YFSETQ. This CDR3 spans 14 amino acids. Trimming pared 4 bases from V and 7 bases from J, leaving 17 bases between. In DNA, the CDR3 is TGCGCCAGCAGCCCGCTAGGAGACACGGGTGGCTACACCTTC. Translation: CASSPLGDTGGYTF.

This clonotype came up a few times. V is TRBV7-2 and J is TRBJ2-7, with 7 positions matching TRBD1. CDR3 size: 15 residues. Per the germline V gene, CDR1 is SGHTA and CDR2 is FQGNSA. Trimming took 5 bases from V and 2 from J; bases not matched to a gene: 9. The CDR3 spells CASSAEGQNPYEQYF. The CDR3 bases are TGTGCCAGCAGCGCCGAGGGACAGAACCCCTACGAGCAGTACTTC.

The CDR3 region has the DNA TGTGCCAGCAGCTTAGATCGGGGGTTGCAGTTCTTC. It encodes CASSLDRGLQFF. The genes are TRBV7-9 and TRBJ2-1; tentatively, D is TRBD2 (6 bases). The CDR3 length is 12 residues. The ends were cut back, 1 base at V and 12 bases at J, with 10 bases in the middle. The germline V gene encodes CDR1 SEHNR and CDR2 FQNEAQ (reference sequence).

The chain is built from TRBV2 and TRBJ1-1; no clear D gene. V shed 6 bases and J shed 3 bases, with 11 bases lying between them. This CDR3 is built from 13 residues. Germline CDR1 and CDR2: SNHLY and FYNNEI. CDR3 nucleotides: TGTGCCAGCAGCCGACCTCGAGACACTGAAGCTTTCTTT. It is translated as CASSRPRDTEAFF.

Only a few counts were recorded for this clonotype. J is TRBJ1-2 and V is TRBV7-9; D gene unclear. V was pared by 3 bases and J by 0 bases, with 11 bases between. The germline CDR1 and CDR2 sequences are SEHNR and FQNEAQ (reference sequence). CDR3 length equals 15 residues. The DNA for the CDR3 is TGTGCCAGCAGCTTCGAGGGCGTAGCTAACTATGGCTACACCTTC. Its protein product is CASSFEGVANYGYTF.

This clonotype was picked up a small number of times. The chain is built from TRBV29-1 and TRBJ2-5, with TRBD2 matching 10 bases. V lost 0 bases to trimming and J lost 5 bases; unmatched junction nucleotides: 3. CDR1 and CDR2 from the germline V gene are SQVTM and ANQGSEA. The CDR3 length is 14 residues. The CDR3 loop is CSVEDRLAGETQYF. The CDR3 region has the DNA TGCAGCGTTGAAGATCGACTAGCGGGTGAGACCCAGTACTTC.

CDR3 sequence: CASSSSLAGGTQYF. The CDR3 DNA sequence: TGTGCCAGCAGCTCCTCACTAGCGGGAGGGACCCAGTACTTC. V and J are TRBV7-2 and TRBJ2-5, with 12 bases fitting TRBD2. Germline loops: CDR1 SGHTA, CDR2 FQGNSA. Germline trimming cut 4 bases from V and 7 bases from J; bases unmatched to any gene: 4. The CDR3 spans 14 residues.

The table lists this clonotype with a few counts. This chain joins TRBV7-2 and TRBJ2-7, with 7 nucleotides matching TRBD1. This CDR3 is built from 16 residues. Per the germline V gene, CDR1 is SGHTA and CDR2 is FQGNSA. The V segment lost 4 bases and the J segment 6 bases; nucleotides outside the gene matches: 15. This CDR3 reads CASSSRTTRQGTEQYF. The CDR3 coding sequence is TGTGCCAGCAGCTCCCGCACCACAAGACAGGGAACCGAGCAGTACTTC.

This clonotype was picked up a small number of times. One end of the junction varies from germline; a read error may be responsible. The J gene is TRBJ2-1, the V gene TRBV5-1; D gene unclear. Germline V CDR1 and CDR2: SGHRS, YFSETQ. The CDR3 is 14 amino acids. CDR3 amino acids: CASSLGQTYNEQFF. In nucleotides, the CDR3 is TGTGCCAGCAGCTTAGGCCAGACCTACAATGAGCAGTTCTTC. Drawing the rest from reference TRBV5-1 and TRBJ2-1, the complete variable domain is KAGVTQTPRYLIKTRGQQVTLSCSPISGHRSVSWYQQTPGQGLQFLFEYFSETQRNKGNFPGRFSGRQFSNSRSEMNVSTLELGDSALYLCASSLGQTYNEQFFGPGTRLTVL.

The chain employs TRBV18 and TRBJ2-2; D is unresolved. CDR3 length: 17 amino acids. Trimming removed 0 bases from V and 0 bases from J, with 11 bases in between. Germline-derived CDR1 and CDR2 are KGHSH and LQKENI. CDR3 bases: TGTGCCAGCTCACCACCTTGGGGTACCTCGAACACCGGGGAGCTGTTTTTT. Protein sequence: CASSPPWGTSNTGELFF. Full variable domain (missing parts from reference TRBV18 and TRBJ2-2): NAGVMQNPRHLVRRRGQEARLRCSPMKGHSHVYWYRQLPEEGLKFMVYLQKENIIDESGMPKERFSAEFPKEGPSILRIQQVVRGDSAAYFCASSPPWGTSNTGELFFGEGSRLTVL.

CDR3 loop: CASSYDPDSGNTIYF. DNA for the CDR3: TGTGCCAGCAGTTACGACCCGGACTCTGGAAACACCATATATTTT. V is TRBV6-5 and J is TRBJ1-3, with D uncertain. The V gene lost 2 bases and the J gene lost 0 bases, with 8 bases spanning the gap. The CDR3 has 15 amino acids. CDR1 MNHEY and CDR2 SVGAGI come from the germline V gene.

This clonotype was counted ten times or more. The chain is built from TRBV5-1 and TRBJ2-3; 7 bases fit TRBD2. Trimming took 0 bases from V and 0 from J; bases not matched to a gene: 4. This CDR3 is 16 amino acids long. Germline CDR1 is SGHRS and CDR2 is YFSETQ. CDR3 sequence reads: CASSLALGGSTDTQYF. The CDR3, as DNA: TGCGCCAGCAGCTTGGCCTTGGGGGGGAGCACAGATACGCAGTATTTT.

V gene TRBV5-4 combines with J gene TRBJ2-1, with 11 bases that match TRBD2. Germline V gene lookup returns CDR1 SGHNT and CDR2 YYREEE (reference sequence). The CDR3 sequence is 16 residues long. V was pared by 3 bases and J by 7 bases, with 9 bases of the junction left unmatched. CDR3 residues: CASSSRTSGPLNEQFF. CDR3 in DNA: TGTGCCAGCAGCTCCCGGACTAGCGGGCCATTGAATGAGCAGTTCTTC.

The chain employs TRBV30 and TRBJ1-2, with TRBD1 matching 9 bases. The trim removed 3 bases at V and 1 base at J, leaving 3 bases unmatched. CDR1 is GTSNPN and CDR2 is SVGIG in the germline V gene (reference sequence). The CDR3 is 14 amino acids. The CDR3 DNA reads TGTGCCTGGAGCGGACAGGGGTTTAACTATGGCTACACCTTC. This translates into CAWSGQGFNYGYTF.